These 8 T cell receptor beta chains originate from one sample sequenced in a study of cytotoxic CD8 clonotypes in ibrutinib-treated CLL (dated by TCRdb to the early 2020s). The receptor library was made with the immunoSEQ multiplex PCR assay. TCRdb re-hosts the immuneACCESS table, in-frame sequences only. Its copies lack some clones; in the studies checked, an unresolved V gene accounts for under half of them, and the cause for the rest is not known. This sample lists 130,000 or so clones; 77% were detected once. Around 30% of the sample lies in the top ten. The sample's time point label, decoded: 12 months on ibrutinib. This specimen was PBMCs, taken after 12 months of ibrutinib treatment. Receptor source: a human donor with chronic lymphocytic leukemia.

This sequence joins TRBV11-2 and TRBJ1-1, with TRBD1 as a possible D gene (6 bases). Germline V gene sequence: CDR1 SGHAT, CDR2 FQNNGV. This CDR3 spans 13 amino acids. The V end was cut by 3 bases, the J end by 2 bases, with 7 bases between. In DNA form, the CDR3 reads TGTGCCAGCAGCTTGGACAGTAACACTGAAGCTTTCTTT. It yields the protein CASSLDSNTEAFF.

Worth noting for this clone: At one end the junction does not follow the germline gene, possibly because of a read error. The chain combines TRBV7-2 with TRBJ2-7; the D gene could be TRBD1 or TRBD2 (5 bases each). The CDR3 extends over 15 amino acids. Germline values: CDR1 SGHTA, CDR2 FQGNSA. CDR3 nucleotides: TGTGCCAGCAGCCTAGCCTCCGGGACCTCGTACGAGCAGTACTTC. Encoded protein: CASSLASGTSYEQYF. The whole variable domain, filled in from reference TRBV7-2 and TRBJ2-7, reads GAGVSQSPSNKVTEKGKDVELRCDPISGHTALYWYRQSLGQGLEFLIYFQGNSAPDKSGLPSDRFSAERTGGSVSTLTIQRTQQEDSAVYLCASSLASGTSYEQYFGPGTRLTVT.

In the case of this clone: A read error may account for a junction end that differs from germline. This chain uses TRBV5-3 with TRBJ2-7; maybe TRBD2 (5 bases). TRBV5-3 is filed as an ORF, its function uncertain. The CDR3 contains 14 residues. CDR3 nucleotides: TGTGCCAGCAGCTTGCGGGCCGATAGTTACGAGCAGTACTTC. Its protein product is CASSLRADSYEQYF.

The rearrangement uses TRBV7-6 and TRBJ2-1; TRBD2 agrees at 14 bases. The ends lost 2 bases at V and 0 bases at J; junction bases unmatched: 9. Looked up from germline, CDR1 is SGHVS and CDR2 is FNYEAQ. The length of the CDR3 is 20 residues. CDR3 DNA sequence: TGTGCCAGCAGCTTAACCCCGACTAGCGGGGGGGCAGACTCCTACAATGAGCAGTTCTTC. This sequence encodes CASSLTPTSGGADSYNEQFF.

The J gene is TRBJ1-3, the V gene TRBV9; 7 bases are shared with TRBD1. The CDR3 has 15 amino acids. Germline values: CDR1 SGDLS, CDR2 YYNGEE. Trimming cost V 4 bases and J 0 bases; bases outside gene matches: 4. This CDR3 reads CASSQQGISGNTIYF. The CDR3 nucleotides read TGTGCCAGCAGCCAACAGGGGATCTCTGGAAACACCATATATTTT.

This chain joins TRBV7-2 and TRBJ2-1; possible D gene TRBD2, 5 bases. Trimming took off 3 bases at V and 0 bases at J, with 18 bases between the two ends. CDR3 length: 18 amino acids. Germline loops: CDR1 SGHTA, CDR2 FQGNSA. In DNA form, the CDR3 reads TGTGCCAGCAGCTTTGTTGTCTCTTTGGGGAGCTCCTACAATGAGCAGTTCTTC. Its protein product is CASSFVVSLGSSYNEQFF.

The rearrangement joins TRBV30 to TRBJ2-7, with D unclear. CDR1 is GTSNPN and CDR2 is SVGIG in the germline V gene (reference sequence). The CDR3 length is 14 residues. V lost 3 bases, J lost 0 bases, and 12 bases lay in between. The CDR3 loop is CAWSARSSSYEQYF. The CDR3 region has the DNA TGTGCCTGGAGCGCCCGAAGTAGCTCCTACGAGCAGTACTTC. Full variable domain (rest looked up from reference TRBV30 and TRBJ2-7): SQTIHQWPATLVQPVGSPLSLECTVEGTSNPNLYWYRQAAGRGLQLLFYSVGIGQISSEVPQNLSASRPQDRQFILSSKKLLLSDSGFYLCAWSARSSSYEQYFGPGTRLTVT.

This chain uses TRBV7-9 with TRBJ2-7; D tentatively reads TRBD1 or TRBD2 (5 bases each). The length of the CDR3 is 14 residues. CDR1 and CDR2 from the germline V gene are SEHNR and FQNEAQ (reference sequence). Trimming cost V 1 base and J 1 base, with 8 bases left between them. In DNA, the CDR3 is TGTGCCAGCAGCTTAGGCAGGGAGTCCTACGAGCAGTACTTC. Its protein is CASSLGRESYEQYF.